The 32 T cell receptor beta chains in this list originate from one sample, sequenced in a study of T cells in Graves' hyperthyroidism and ophthalmopathy. Amplification targeted TCR beta CDR3 regions from RNA transcripts. Researchers ran a first-round RT-PCR on the TCR CDR3 using the HTBI primer set. TCRdb processed the multiplex PCR reads anew with MiXCR; each CDR3 protein has one entry. The table records around 540,000 distinct CDR3 sequences, roughly 15% of them present only once. The sequencing sample was made of blood. Receptors originate from a woman in her 30s with Graves' ophthalmopathy.

Ten or more counts support this clonotype. V usage is TRBV12-3 or TRBV12-4 and J usage is TRBJ2-7, with TRBD2 identical over 13 bases. J lost 7 bases, V lost 6 bases, and 9 bases had no gene match. This CDR3 has 15 amino acids. For the CDR3, the DNA is TGTGCCAGCAGCAAACTAGCGGGAGGGCCGGGGGAGCAGTACTTC. Its protein product is CASSKLAGGPGEQYF.

This clonotype was observed a handful of times. This sequence joins TRBV2 and TRBJ1-5; D gene unclear. The CDR3 loop spans 12 amino acids. The V end lost 6 bases, the J end lost 3 bases, and 6 bases lay between the germline ends. Germline V gene lookup returns CDR1 SNHLY and CDR2 FYNNEI. Here the CDR3 DNA reads TGTGCCAGCAGAACACCCAATCAGCCCCAGCATTTT. Its translation is CASRTPNQPQHF. Complete variable domain (other parts from reference TRBV2 and TRBJ1-5): EPEVTQTPSHQVTQMGQEVILRCVPISNHLYFYWYRQILGQKVEFLVSFYNNEISEKSEIFDDQFSVERPDGSNFTLKIRSTKLEDSAMYFCASRTPNQPQHFGDGTRLSIL.

This clonotype was found many times. The CDR3 region has the DNA TGTGCCAGCAGTTACTCGCCACGGAGCACAGATACGCAGTATTTT. This encodes CASSYSPRSTDTQYF. The genes are TRBV6-5 and TRBJ2-3, with unresolved D. The V and J ends lost 0 bases and 0 bases respectively, with 7 bases between them. Germline V gene data show CDR1 as MNHEY and CDR2 as SVGAGI. The CDR3 totals 15 residues.

This clonotype was seen many times. This chain uses TRBV5-4 with TRBJ1-2; the D gene is possibly TRBD1 (6 bases). This CDR3 has 13 residues. Deletions cut 2 bases from V and 4 bases from J, with 9 bases between. Germline V gives CDR1 SGHNT, CDR2 YYREEE (reference sequence). The DNA of the CDR3 is TGTGCCAGCAGCTTAGAGGGGGGCTATGGCTACACCTTC. It yields the protein CASSLEGGYGYTF.

This clonotype has a count of ten or more. The chain uses TRBV15 and TRBJ2-2; perhaps TRBD2 as D (5 bases). CDR3 length: 14 residues. The V end lost 0 bases, the J end lost 11 bases, and 13 bases lay between the germline ends. In germline, CDR1 is LNHNV, CDR2 YYDKDF (reference sequence). The CDR3 here is CATSRDRGSDELFF. CDR3 DNA: TGTGCCACCAGCAGAGATCGAGGGAGCGATGAGCTGTTTTTT. The variable domain in full, with the rest retrieved from reference TRBV15 and TRBJ2-2, is DAMVIQNPRYQVTQFGKPVTLSCSQTLNHNVMYWYQQKSSQAPKLLFHYYDKDFNNEADTPDNFQSRRPNTSFCFLDIRSPGLGDTAMYLCATSRDRGSDELFFGEGSRLTVL.

The chain is built from TRBV19 and TRBJ1-5, with 9 bases aligning to TRBD1. Trimming at V came to 8 bases and at J to 6 bases, leaving 5 bases not matched to a gene. The CDR3 totals 13 residues. From germline, CDR1 is LNHDA and CDR2 SQIVND (reference sequence). The CDR3 is CASRQGVVQPQHF. CDR3 nucleotides: TGTGCCAGTCGACAGGGGGTTGTTCAGCCCCAGCATTTT.

At least ten counts were recorded for this clonotype. V gene TRBV6-1 combines with J gene TRBJ2-7, with D possibly being TRBD1 (7 bases). Trimming removed 2 bases from V and 4 bases from J, with 12 bases in between. The CDR3 is made up of 14 amino acids. The germline V gene encodes CDR1 MNHNS and CDR2 SASEGT. The CDR3 loop is CASSESPGGYEQYF. DNA for the CDR3: TGTGCCAGCAGTGAAAGTCCAGGGGGGTACGAGCAGTACTTC.

This clonotype was seen repeatedly, ten times or more. The chain has TRBV28 and TRBJ2-2, with TRBD2 matching 12 bases. Germline lookup yields CDR1 MDHEN and CDR2 SYDVKM. V lost 6 bases to trimming and J lost 4 bases; unmatched junction nucleotides: 9. The CDR3 sequence is 17 residues long. The CDR3, as DNA: TGTGCCAGCAGGGGAACGACTAGCGGGAGAGTCACCGGGGAGCTGTTTTTT. Protein: CASRGTTSGRVTGELFF. Full variable domain (missing parts from reference TRBV28 and TRBJ2-2): DVKVTQSSRYLVKRTGEKVFLECVQDMDHENMFWYRQDPGLGLRLIYFSYDVKMKEKGDIPEGYSVSREKKERFSLILESASTNQTSMYLCASRGTTSGRVTGELFFGEGSRLTVL.

The CDR3 DNA reads TGTGCCAGTGCCCTAAGGCGGGAGTCTACAGATACGCAGTATTTT. Its translation is CASALRRESTDTQYF. The gene calls are TRBV19 and TRBJ2-3, with 7 bases identical to TRBD2. The CDR3 sequence is 15 residues long. The germline CDR1 and CDR2 sequences are LNHDA and SQIVND (reference sequence). V gave up 8 bases and J gave up 3 bases; unmatched junction bases: 11.

The chain uses TRBV20-1 and TRBJ2-5; 11 nucleotides line up with TRBD2. Germline V gene sequence: CDR1 DFQATT, CDR2 SNEGSKA (reference sequence). The CDR3 is made up of 15 amino acids. V lost 5 bases, J lost 5 bases, and 10 bases stayed unmatched. The CDR3: CSAPPGLADSETQYF. CDR3 DNA sequence: TGCAGTGCTCCTCCGGGACTAGCGGACTCCGAGACCCAGTACTTC.

This clonotype was detected many times. This rearrangement joins TRBV12-3 or TRBV12-4 to TRBJ1-6; no definite D call. This CDR3 is 12 amino acids long. The V gene lost 6 bases and the J gene lost 6 bases, with 6 bases spanning the gap. CDR3 DNA sequence: TGTGCCAGCAGCGAGGCTAATTCACCCCTCCACTTT. Translating gives CASSEANSPLHF.

This clonotype was counted between two and nine times. This chain links TRBV7-9 with TRBJ2-5; 7 positions agree with TRBD2. The CDR3 extends over 16 amino acids. Germline V gene sequence: CDR1 SEHNR, CDR2 FQNEAQ (reference sequence). V gave up 0 bases and J gave up 5 bases; unmatched junction bases: 9. The CDR3 region has the DNA TGTGCCAGCAGCTTAGCGGAGTGGGAGGGCCGGGAGACCCAGTACTTC. Protein product: CASSLAEWEGRETQYF.

The table lists this clonotype with many counts. The chain uses TRBV2 and TRBJ1-1; D is unclear. Germline V gene data show CDR1 as SNHLY and CDR2 as FYNNEI. The CDR3 sequence is 15 residues long. V was trimmed by 1 base and J by 8 bases, leaving 17 bases between them. As DNA, the CDR3 is TGTGCCAGCAGTGAAGATGGCAGTTCTAGTAGGGAAGCTTTCTTT. This sequence encodes CASSEDGSSSREAFF.

This clonotype was counted ten times or more. The chain recombines TRBV7-8 with TRBJ2-1; 11 positions agree with TRBD1. The germline V gene has CDR1 SGHVS and CDR2 FQNEAQ. V shed 5 bases, J shed 9 bases, and the junction held 9 bases outside the gene matches. This CDR3 has 15 residues. The CDR3 sequence: CASSALGQGGGEQFF. The DNA of the CDR3 is TGTGCCAGCAGCGCCCTGGGACAGGGGGGAGGTGAGCAGTTCTTC.

This clonotype appeared many times. The genes are TRBV9 and TRBJ2-3, with unresolved D. V lost 7 bases and J lost 0, with 12 bases in between. Germline CDR1 reads SGDLS; CDR2 reads YYNGEE. The CDR3 is 14 amino acids. As DNA, the CDR3 is TGTGCCAGCTCTAACCGGCACAGCACAGATACGCAGTATTTT. Amino acid sequence: CASSNRHSTDTQYF.

J is TRBJ2-7 and V is TRBV4-1, with D unresolved. Trimming removed 1 base at V and 6 bases at J, with 4 bases between. The germline V gene encodes CDR1 MGHRA and CDR2 YSYEKL. The CDR3 runs 11 residues. The CDR3 DNA sequence: TGCGCCAGCAGCCAAGGTCTCGAGCAGTACTTC. As protein: CASSQGLEQYF.

This chain's CDR3 is CAWSTDIYEQYF. CDR3 sequence (DNA): TGTGCCTGGAGTACAGACATCTACGAGCAGTACTTC. The chain uses TRBV30 and TRBJ2-7; D is unclear. There are 12 residues in the CDR3. In germline, CDR1 is GTSNPN, CDR2 SVGIG (reference sequence). Trimming took off 2 bases at V and 3 bases at J, with 8 bases between the two ends.

Of note for this clonotype: A much larger clone lies one base from this, so it may be a read error. CDR3 DNA: TGTGCCAGCAGGGAAGGGATGGGTGAGACCCAGTTCTTC. It translates to CASREGMGETQFF. This chain links TRBV27 with TRBJ2-1, with unresolved D. V was cut by 6 bases and J by 13 bases, with 19 bases left in between. Germline-derived CDR1 and CDR2 are MNHEY and SMNVEV (reference sequence). The CDR3 spans 13 residues.

V usage is TRBV28 and J usage is TRBJ2-2; D possibly corresponds to TRBD2 (5 bases). CDR1 is MDHEN and CDR2 is SYDVKM in the germline V gene. The germline V and J ends were trimmed by 7 bases and 8 bases, with 20 bases remaining between them. The CDR3 covers 15 residues. In DNA form, the CDR3 reads TGTGCCAGCACAGGATGGGCGGGTAACGGGGGGGAGCTGTTTTTT. This encodes CASTGWAGNGGELFF.

This clonotype was seen a handful of times. This chain connects TRBV4-3 to TRBJ2-2, with D unresolved. This CDR3 region has 15 residues. The V and J ends lost 0 bases and 3 bases respectively, with 8 bases between them. CDR1 is LGHNA, CDR2 YSLEER, per germline. The CDR3 spells CASSQEGWDTGELFF. For the CDR3, the DNA is TGCGCCAGCAGCCAAGAAGGGTGGGACACCGGGGAGCTGTTTTTT.

The table lists this clonotype with a few counts. The chain carries TRBV6-2 or TRBV6-3 and TRBJ2-1; 9 nucleotides agree with TRBD2. V trimming: 8 bases; J trimming: 5 bases; junction bases outside the gene matches: 4. There are 13 residues in the CDR3. Germline values: CDR1 MNHEY, CDR2 SVGEGT. The CDR3 protein is CASELAGDNEQFF. The CDR3 DNA follows: TGTGCCAGCGAACTAGCGGGCGACAATGAGCAGTTCTTC.

In its sample, this clonotype was seen a few times. This chain links TRBV25-1 with TRBJ2-7; 8 bases align to TRBD2. CDR1 and CDR2 from the germline V gene are MGHDK and SYGVNS. The CDR3 spans 16 residues. Trimming took 3 bases from V and 2 from J; bases not matched to a gene: 9. The CDR3 region has the DNA TGTGCCAGCAGTGACAGCGGGAGCGGACTTCCCTACGAGCAGTACTTC. It encodes CASSDSGSGLPYEQYF.

At least ten counts were recorded for this clonotype. The genes are TRBV30 and TRBJ1-2, with no clear D. CDR1 is GTSNPN, CDR2 SVGIG, per germline (reference sequence). The CDR3 is 14 residues long. The V end lost 4 bases, the J end lost 5 bases, and 17 bases lay between the germline ends. The CDR3 DNA sequence: TGTGCCTGGAAGGAAATAGCCGTGGGATATGGCTACACCTTC. Translation gives CAWKEIAVGYGYTF.

Ten or more counts support this clonotype. This rearrangement joins TRBV3-1 to TRBJ2-7, with 7 bases matching TRBD2. Per the germline V gene, CDR1 is LGHDT and CDR2 is YNNKEL (reference sequence). The CDR3 contains 15 residues. Germline trimming cut 5 bases from V and 2 bases from J; bases unmatched to any gene: 9. The chain's CDR3 is CASSAGRSVTYEQYF. DNA for the CDR3: TGTGCCAGCAGCGCCGGGAGGAGTGTTACCTACGAGCAGTACTTC.

This clonotype was counted many times. The J gene is TRBJ2-1, the V gene TRBV7-6; 9 nucleotides align to TRBD1. The CDR3 length is 12 residues. Germline-derived CDR1 and CDR2 are SGHVS and FNYEAQ. Trimming took 5 bases from V and 9 from J; bases not matched to a gene: 2. The CDR3 nucleotides read TGTGCCAGCAGCCCACAGGGGGCTGAGCAGTTCTTC. Translated: CASSPQGAEQFF.

The chain recombines TRBV5-5 with TRBJ2-7; 7 nucleotides align to TRBD1. The CDR3 has 15 amino acids. The V segment lost 4 bases and the J segment 0 bases; nucleotides outside the gene matches: 7. The germline V gene encodes CDR1 SGHKS and CDR2 YYEKEE (reference sequence). CDR3 bases: TGTGCCAGCAGCCCACAGGGGTCGATCTCCTACGAGCAGTACTTC. Translating gives CASSPQGSISYEQYF.

The table lists this clonotype with many counts. The J gene is TRBJ2-3, the V gene TRBV7-2, with TRBD1 matching over 8 bases. V lost 1 base to trimming and J lost 5 bases; unmatched junction nucleotides: 2. The CDR3 length is 14 residues. CDR1 is SGHTA, CDR2 FQGNSA, per germline. Written as DNA, the CDR3 is TGTGCCAGCAGCTTAGTAGGACAGGGAGATACGCAGTATTTT. This translates into CASSLVGQGDTQYF.

There are many counts of this clonotype. The chain recombines TRBV6-2 or TRBV6-3 with TRBJ2-3; D uncertain. With 2 bases removed from V and 2 bases from J, the gap between germline ends came to 8 bases. The CDR3 extends over 14 amino acids. CDR1 is MNHEY and CDR2 is SVGEGT in the germline V gene. CDR3 amino acids: CASSYAGSTDTQYF. The CDR3 nucleotides are TGTGCCAGCAGTTACGCCGGTTCCACAGATACGCAGTATTTT.

This clonotype was found many times. The chain is built from TRBV2 and TRBJ2-2; 11 positions agree with TRBD2. CDR3 size: 15 residues. The germline gives CDR1 SNHLY, CDR2 FYNNEI. The junction had 4 bases not matched to a gene; V was cut back by 9 bases and J by 1 base. The CDR3 DNA reads TGTGCCAGACTACTAGCGGGAGAGAACACCGGGGAGCTGTTTTTT. This translates into CARLLAGENTGELFF.

This clonotype has only a few counts. The chain carries TRBV12-5 and TRBJ2-1; unclear D gene. Germline CDR1 and CDR2: LGHNT and FRNRAP. With 0 bases removed from V and 10 bases from J, the gap between germline ends came to 7 bases. This CDR3 spans 12 amino acids. The CDR3 sequence: CASGLVGFEQFF. CDR3 in DNA: TGTGCTAGTGGTTTGGTAGGGTTCGAGCAGTTCTTC. The full variable domain, completed using reference TRBV12-5 and TRBJ2-1, is DARVTQTPRHKVTEMGQEVTMRCQPILGHNTVFWYRQTMMQGLELLAYFRNRAPLDDSGMPKDRFSAEMPDATLATLKIQPSEPRDSAVYFCASGLVGFEQFFGPGTRLTVL.

This clonotype was picked up a small number of times. The chain uses TRBV5-5 and TRBJ2-2, with 7 nucleotides matching TRBD2. The CDR3 sequence is 14 residues long. J lost 4 bases, V lost 5 bases, and 5 bases had no gene match. Germline V gene data show CDR1 as SGHKS and CDR2 as YYEKEE (reference sequence). The CDR3 sequence: CASRVSGPTGELFF. CDR3 DNA: TGTGCCAGCAGGGTTAGCGGGCCCACCGGGGAGCTGTTTTTT.

This clonotype has only a few counts. The genes are TRBV5-4 and TRBJ2-7, with D possibly being TRBD1 or TRBD2 (5 bases each). Germline lookup yields CDR1 SGHNT and CDR2 YYREEE (reference sequence). The CDR3 covers 14 residues. Between the trimmed V and J ends, which lost 6 bases and 2 bases, there was a span of 15 bases. CDR3 in amino acids: CASTKGGGAYEQYF. Here the CDR3 DNA reads TGTGCCAGCACTAAGGGTGGGGGAGCCTACGAGCAGTACTTC.